Following are 2 T cell receptor beta chains from one sample sequenced in a study of monozygotic twins with inflammatory bowel disease. No DNA is given; TCRdb re-called the 5' RACE reads and lists each CDR3 protein once. This listing includes about 440,000 distinct CDR3 sequences. Sequencing was done on a sample of blood. These receptors were collected from a human donor with ulcerative colitis or Crohn's disease, or a healthy co-twin of an affected twin (not recorded which).

The CDR3 reads CASSPGQGTNEKLFF. This rearrangement joins TRBV7-9 to TRBJ1-4; TCRdb indicates TRBD1, and absent DNA this call remains unverified. The CDR3 extends over 15 amino acids. Looked up from germline, CDR1 is SEHNR and CDR2 is FQNEAQ (reference sequence). Combining the CDR3 with reference TRBV7-9 and TRBJ1-4 gives the whole variable domain DTGVSQNPRHKITKRGQNVTFRCDPISEHNRLYWYRQTLGQGPEFLTYFQNEAQLEKSRLLSDRFSAERPKGSFSTLEIQRTEQGDSAMYLCASSPGQGTNEKLFFGSGTQLSVL.

The V call is TRBV6-5, the J call TRBJ1-2. Germline V gene lookup returns CDR1 MNHEY and CDR2 SVGAGI. This CDR3 has 15 amino acids. The CDR3 is CASSYSGDGSYGYTF.